One sample yielded the 2 T cell receptor beta chains listed below, sequenced in a study of CD8+CD57+ T cells in acquired aplastic anemia. TCR beta VDJ and CDR3 were profiled, and genomic DNA was the template. TCRdb processed the reads anew with MiXCR; each CDR3 protein has one entry. The sample has about 270,000 distinct CDR3 sequences, 56% seen once. The sample consisted of sorted CD4+, CD8+, or CD8+CD57+ T cells (not recorded which) from PBMCs. Receptors were obtained from a human donor with severe aplastic anemia or a healthy control (not recorded which).

This chain connects TRBV7-6 to TRBJ1-2; D is undetermined. CDR1 and CDR2 from the germline V gene are SGHVS and FNYEAQ. This CDR3 region has 13 residues. The V and J ends lost 2 bases and 3 bases respectively, with 7 bases between them. CDR3 residues: CASSLSEDYGYTF. The DNA for the CDR3 is TGTGCCAGCAGCTTATCTGAGGACTATGGCTACACCTTC.

The CDR3 protein is CASSLTEFYGYTF. The DNA for the CDR3 is TGTGCCAGCAGCTTAACAGAGTTCTATGGCTACACCTTC. The rearrangement uses TRBV7-9 and TRBJ1-2; D is ambiguous. This CDR3 contains 13 residues. Trimming shortened V by 2 bases and J by 4 bases, and 8 bases separated the two germline ends. Germline V gene sequence: CDR1 SEHNR, CDR2 FQNEAQ (reference sequence).